Listed below are T cell receptor beta chains from one sample, sequenced in a study of T cell repertoires in cytomegalovirus infection. TCRdb recomputed calls from the reads with MiXCR, one row per CDR3 protein. In the table there are about 240,000 distinct CDR3 sequences, 12% of which are singletons. What was sequenced was PBMCs. Source of these receptors: a human donor in good health (CMV status not recorded). Some clones in this sample may be carry-over from other donors' samples. CDR3s include the opening cysteine and the closing phenylalanine or tryptophan. D genes are given only for firm matches. Clone size is shown for a subset of rows, as once, few, many or a class of expanded clone.

cdr3_nt cdr3_aa v_call clone_size cdr3_length d_call j_call
TGTGCCAGCAGGATGGGACTAGCGGGGGCTATCTCCTACGAGCAGTACTTC CASRMGLAGAISYEQYF TRBV6-1 many 17 TRBD2 TRBJ2-7
TGTGCCAGCAGTTTGACAGGGAAAACAGATACGCAGTATTTT CASSLTGKTDTQYF TRBV12-3/TRBV12-4 few 14 TRBD1 TRBJ2-3
TGTGCCAGCAGTTACCTCAGGGGAGGCACTGAAGCTTTCTTT CASSYLRGGTEAFF TRBV6-5 few 14 . TRBJ1-1
TGCAGTGCTAGAGATCGAAATGGGGGGGCTAACTATGGCTACACCTTC CSARDRNGGANYGYTF TRBV20-1 . 16 . TRBJ1-2
TGTGCCAGCAGTCCCGTGCAGGGTGAAGAGCAGTACTTC CASSPVQGEEQYF TRBV28 many 13 . TRBJ2-7
TGTGCCAGCAGTCCCGGGACAGCCGCCGGGGAGCTGTTTTTT CASSPGTAAGELFF TRBV6-2/TRBV6-3 . 14 TRBD1 TRBJ2-2
TGTGCCAGCAGCATAGGGACTAGCGAGTACGAGCAGTACTTC CASSIGTSEYEQYF TRBV7-2 many 14 TRBD2 TRBJ2-7
TGCGCCAGCAGCCAAGATTGGAACAGGGGTCAAGAGACCCAGTACTTC CASSQDWNRGQETQYF TRBV4-3 few 16 TRBD1 TRBJ2-5
TGTGCCAGCAAGAAACTAGCGGAAAGGTACAATGAGCAGTTCTTC CASKKLAERYNEQFF TRBV6-5 . 15 TRBD2 TRBJ2-1
TGTGCCAGCAGCCCAAATGGGGATGGCTACACCTTC CASSPNGDGYTF TRBV7-2 many 12 . TRBJ1-2
TGTGCCACCAGCATACTAGCGGGAGGCGAGCAGTACTTC CATSILAGGEQYF TRBV15 . 13 TRBD2 TRBJ2-7
TGTGCCAGCAGCCAAGAGGATTTTTCCAAAAACATTCAGTACTTC CASSQEDFSKNIQYF TRBV3-1 few 15 . TRBJ2-4
TGTGCCAGCAGCTTAGAGGGACAGGGGGTTGGAGAGACCCAGTACTTC CASSLEGQGVGETQYF TRBV11-2 many 16 TRBD1 TRBJ2-5
TGTGCCAGCAGCGAACCCCAAGGGCTCACTGAAGCTTTCTTT CASSEPQGLTEAFF TRBV6-2/TRBV6-3 many 14 . TRBJ1-1
TGCAGCGTTGAAATCTGGGACCTATCGAGGTGGACCCAGTACTTC CSVEIWDLSRWTQYF TRBV29-1 . 15 . TRBJ2-5
TGCAGCGTTGACAGGGGAGGAAACACCATATATTTT CSVDRGGNTIYF TRBV29-1 few 12 . TRBJ1-3
TGCAGTGCTAGGGACATGGGAGAGACCCAGTACTTC CSARDMGETQYF TRBV20-1 many 12 . TRBJ2-5
TGTGCCAGCACCCTCCTGGAAGGGCCTCGGGGGGAGCTGTTTTTT CASTLLEGPRGELFF TRBV27 . 15 . TRBJ2-2
TGCGCCAGCAGCCCTGGTCCAGCGGAGGAGCACGAGCAGTACTTC CASSPGPAEEHEQYF TRBV5-1 few 15 . TRBJ2-7
TGTGCCAGTAGTCGACAGGGAGGAGGGCCCCAGCATTTT CASSRQGGGPQHF TRBV19 many 13 TRBD1 TRBJ1-5
TGTGCCAGCACTCCAGGGGCCGGCGGCACCGGGGAGCTGTTTTTT CASTPGAGGTGELFF TRBV2 many 15 . TRBJ2-2
TGTGCCAGCAGCGCGGGAGGGACGGAAAATCAGCCCCAGCATTTT CASSAGGTENQPQHF TRBV7-2 many 15 . TRBJ1-5
TGTGCCAGCGGGACAGGGAGTAATTCACCCCTCCACTTT CASGTGSNSPLHF TRBV19 few 13 TRBD1 TRBJ1-6
TGCAGTGCTAGAGAAGTACTAAGGGGCTACGAGCAGTACTTC CSAREVLRGYEQYF TRBV20-1 . 14 . TRBJ2-7
TGTGCCATCCGGGGCCGAAGGGGACTAGCCGCAGATACGCAGTATTTT CAIRGRRGLAADTQYF TRBV10-3 many 16 TRBD2 TRBJ2-3
TGTGCCACCAGTGCTCACCGGGACTCCAATGAGCAGTTCTTC CATSAHRDSNEQFF TRBV24-1 few 14 . TRBJ2-1
TGTGCCAGCAGCCCAACACTAGCGGGGGTTTCCTACGAGCAGTACTTC CASSPTLAGVSYEQYF TRBV7-2 many 16 TRBD2 TRBJ2-7
TGTGCCAGCAGCCCCCGTGGGGTCAATCAGCCCCAGCATTTT CASSPRGVNQPQHF TRBV7-2 many 14 . TRBJ1-5
TGTGCCAGTAGTAAGGGGGACATCAGAGACGAGCAGTACTTC CASSKGDIRDEQYF TRBV19 . 14 . TRBJ2-7
TGTGCCTGGAACGTGGGATTAAACTCTGGGGCCAACGTCCTGACTTTC CAWNVGLNSGANVLTF TRBV30 . 16 . TRBJ2-6
TGTGCCACCAGTGATTGGGGGGACGGCTACACCTTC CATSDWGDGYTF TRBV24-1 few 12 . TRBJ1-2
TGTGCCAGCAGGGACGGCCGCTCCTACGAGCAGTACTTC CASRDGRSYEQYF TRBV7-2 many 13 . TRBJ2-7
TGTGCCAGCAGCTTAGTCGGGACAGGGGGCGCGGGGGCAGATACGCAGTATTTT CASSLVGTGGAGADTQYF TRBV7-6 many 18 TRBD1 TRBJ2-3
TGTGCCAGTAACCCCGCAGCGGGCGTCCCAGATACGCAGTATTTT CASNPAAGVPDTQYF TRBV19 few 15 . TRBJ2-3
TGCAGCGTTGCCGAACAACTGAACACCGGGGAGCTGTTTTTT CSVAEQLNTGELFF TRBV29-1 . 14 . TRBJ2-2
TGTGCCAGCGGCGGCGGGACAGGGGGCACAGATACGCAGTATTTT CASGGGTGGTDTQYF TRBV7-6 many 15 TRBD1 TRBJ2-3